This T cell receptor beta chain was profiled in a study of beta chain features in type 1 diabetes. V shed 6 bases and J 1 base; nucleotides not matched to a gene: 5. The CDR3 totals 14 residues. In germline, CDR1 is ENHRY, CDR2 SYGVKD. Every bit of the isolated RNA underwent reverse transcription, so sequencing read expressed TCRB transcripts. Generated by immunoSEQ multiplex PCR, the TCRdb table keeps only in-frame clones and is missing some. The sample lists under 450,000 clones, about 15% occurring once. There are a few counts of this clone. Sequencing was carried out using naive CD4+ T cells from blood. The J gene is TRBJ2-5, the V gene TRBV10-3, with 7 nucleotides matching TRBD2. The source is a young man in good health. CDR3 nucleotides: TGTGCCATCAGAGCAGGGACTACCCAAGAGACCCAGTACTTC. This codes for CAIRAGTTQETQYF.